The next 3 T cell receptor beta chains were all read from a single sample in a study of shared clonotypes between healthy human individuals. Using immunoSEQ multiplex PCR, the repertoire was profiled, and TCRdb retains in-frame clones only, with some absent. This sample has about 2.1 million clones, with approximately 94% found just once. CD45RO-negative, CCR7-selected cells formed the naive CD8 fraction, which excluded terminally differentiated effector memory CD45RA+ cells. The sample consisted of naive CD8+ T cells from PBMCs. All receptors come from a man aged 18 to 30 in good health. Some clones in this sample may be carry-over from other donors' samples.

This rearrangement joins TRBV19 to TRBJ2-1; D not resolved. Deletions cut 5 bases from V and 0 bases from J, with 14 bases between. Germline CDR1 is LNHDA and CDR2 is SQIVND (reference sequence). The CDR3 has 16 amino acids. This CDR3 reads CASSPRRSSSYNEQFF. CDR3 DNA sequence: TGTGCCAGTAGTCCCCGGCGTTCGAGCTCCTACAATGAGCAGTTCTTC.

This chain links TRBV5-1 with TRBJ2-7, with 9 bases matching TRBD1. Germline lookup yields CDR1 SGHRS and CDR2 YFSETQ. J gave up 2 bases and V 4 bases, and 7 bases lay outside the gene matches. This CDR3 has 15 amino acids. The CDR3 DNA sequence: TGCGCCAGCAGCGCCCACCGGGACAGGGCCTACGAGCAGTACTTC. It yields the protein CASSAHRDRAYEQYF.

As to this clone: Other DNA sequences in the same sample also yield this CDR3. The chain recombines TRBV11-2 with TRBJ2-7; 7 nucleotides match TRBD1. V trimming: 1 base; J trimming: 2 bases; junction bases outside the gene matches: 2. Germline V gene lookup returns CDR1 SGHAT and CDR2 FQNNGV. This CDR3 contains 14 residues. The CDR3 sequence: CASSLGTGTYEQYF. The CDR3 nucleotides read TGTGCCAGCAGCTTAGGGACAGGAACCTACGAGCAGTACTTC.